The next 19 T cell receptor beta chains were all read from a single sample in a study of blood T cell repertoires in COVID-19. The assay was immunoSEQ multiplex PCR, and TCRdb's table has in-frame clones only and misses some. The sample shows roughly 150,000 clones, roughly four fifths of them seen only once. Sequencing used peripheral blood. The receptor source for this set is a man aged 65-85 years who had recovered from COVID-19.

The rearrangement joins TRBV18 to TRBJ2-6; D is unclear. The CDR3 spans 15 residues. From germline, CDR1 is KGHSH and CDR2 LQKENI. V was trimmed by 3 bases and J by 0 bases, leaving 6 bases between them. The CDR3 spells CASSPERSGANVLTF. The CDR3 DNA reads TGTGCCAGCTCACCGGAGCGCTCTGGGGCCAACGTCCTGACTTTC.

This sequence joins TRBV28 and TRBJ2-7; D perhaps matches TRBD1 (6 bases). V was shortened by 5 bases and J by 1 base, with 12 bases between the two germline ends. CDR3 size: 14 residues. Germline-derived CDR1 and CDR2 are MDHEN and SYDVKM. CDR3 sequence (DNA): TGTGCCAGCAGTCTCCGGACAGTATCCTACGAGCAGTACTTC. Its protein product is CASSLRTVSYEQYF.

This CDR3 reads CASSYSLAGSYEQYF. CDR3 in DNA: TGTGCCAGCAGTTATAGCCTAGCGGGCTCCTACGAGCAGTACTTC. V usage is TRBV6-5 and J usage is TRBJ2-7; TRBD2 aligns across 8 bases. Looked up from germline, CDR1 is MNHEY and CDR2 is SVGAGI. Trimming took 3 bases from V and 0 from J; bases not matched to a gene: 4. This CDR3 is 15 amino acids long.

The J gene is TRBJ2-7, the V gene TRBV5-1; TRBD2 agrees at 12 bases. V shed 0 bases and J 2 bases; nucleotides not matched to a gene: 0. CDR3 length: 15 residues. In germline, CDR1 is SGHRS, CDR2 YFSETQ. CDR3: CASSLGLAGAYEQYF. The CDR3, as DNA: TGCGCCAGCAGCTTGGGACTAGCGGGGGCCTACGAGCAGTACTTC.

The chain carries TRBV10-1 and TRBJ2-1; a weak D match, TRBD1 (5 bases). The CDR3 loop spans 13 amino acids. Germline V lookup: CDR1 WNHNN, CDR2 SYGVQD (reference sequence). Deletions cut 0 bases from V and 10 bases from J, with 10 bases between. The CDR3 loop reads CASSESGRQEQFF. The CDR3 DNA follows: TGCGCCAGCAGTGAGTCAGGCCGACAGGAGCAGTTCTTC.

V usage is TRBV5-4 and J usage is TRBJ2-1; TRBD2 matches 8 bases. Germline CDR1 is SGHNT and CDR2 is YYREEE (reference sequence). This CDR3 comprises 17 residues. With V trimmed by 4 bases and J by 0 bases, 9 bases remained unmatched. The DNA of the CDR3 is TGTGCCAGCAGCACCGGACTAGCCCTCAGCTCCTACAATGAGCAGTTCTTC. Protein product: CASSTGLALSSYNEQFF.

A single count supports this clone. The rearrangement links TRBV11-2 to TRBJ2-7; 7 bases are a match to TRBD1. V gave up 5 bases and J gave up 3 bases; unmatched junction bases: 13. The CDR3 is 16 amino acids. CDR1 and CDR2 (germline): SGHAT, FQNNGV. CDR3: CASSLGDSSTYYEQYF. CDR3 in DNA: TGTGCCAGCAGCCTCGGGGACAGTAGCACGTACTACGAGCAGTACTTC.

The J gene is TRBJ2-2, the V gene TRBV24-1; D possibly corresponds to TRBD2 (6 bases). The CDR3 contains 18 residues. Germline CDR1 KGHDR, CDR2 SFDVKD. With 0 bases removed from V and 7 bases from J, the gap between germline ends came to 20 bases. The CDR3 nucleotides read TGTGCCACCAGTGATTTGACGGGGGTGGATGGCGATGGCGGGGAGCTGTTTTTT. It specifies CATSDLTGVDGDGGELFF.

The rearrangement links TRBV5-8 to TRBJ2-7, with TRBD2 matching over 10 bases. The CDR3 spans 15 residues. Germline V gene lookup returns CDR1 SGHTS and CDR2 YDEGEE. The J segment lost 3 bases and the V segment lost 4 bases, leaving 7 bases of the junction unmatched. Here the CDR3 reads CASSLGLAEVYEQYF. In nucleotides, the CDR3 is TGTGCCAGCAGCCTCGGACTAGCGGAGGTCTACGAGCAGTACTTC.

J is TRBJ2-5 and V is TRBV7-2; TRBD2 matches 11 bases. CDR1 is SGHTA and CDR2 is FQGNSA in the germline V gene. The CDR3 is 17 amino acids. V shed 3 bases, J shed 2 bases, and the junction held 8 bases outside the gene matches. The CDR3 nucleotides are TGTGCCAGCAGCTTTATAGCGGGAGGGGTAGGACAAGAGACCCAGTACTTC. It codes for CASSFIAGGVGQETQYF.

This clone was seen more than once but under ten times. V is TRBV7-2 and J is TRBJ2-7, with 11 positions matching TRBD2. The CDR3 loop spans 15 amino acids. Germline V gene data show CDR1 as SGHTA and CDR2 as FQGNSA. J gave up 3 bases and V 5 bases, and 6 bases lay outside the gene matches. The DNA for the CDR3 is TGTGCCAGCAGCCGTACTAGCGGGAGAGACTACGAGCAGTACTTC. The encoded protein is CASSRTSGRDYEQYF.

This clone has just a few counts. The chain links TRBV5-5 to TRBJ1-6; maybe TRBD1 (6 bases). V was cut by 4 bases and J by 1 base, with 12 bases left in between. Germline lookup yields CDR1 SGHKS and CDR2 YYEKEE (reference sequence). This CDR3 is built from 16 residues. In nucleotides, the CDR3 is TGTGCCAGCAGCAACTACAGGGAATCCTATAATTCACCCCTCCACTTT. It codes for CASSNYRESYNSPLHF.

This clone was detected only once. The gene calls are TRBV6-1 and TRBJ2-1; 10 positions agree with TRBD2. Trimming took 3 bases from V and 6 from J; bases not matched to a gene: 11. The V gene's germline CDR1 is MNHNS and CDR2 SASEGT. The CDR3 has 17 amino acids. The CDR3 sequence is CASSDRGGLAGGNEQFF. As DNA, the CDR3 is TGTGCCAGCAGTGATCGTGGAGGGTTAGCGGGGGGCAATGAGCAGTTCTTC.

The chain has TRBV9 and TRBJ2-5; 10 nucleotides match TRBD2. The CDR3 runs 16 residues. With V trimmed by 5 bases and J by 2 bases, 9 bases remained unmatched. CDR1 is SGDLS and CDR2 is YYNGEE in the germline V gene. CDR3 nucleotide sequence: TGTGCCAGCAGTGCTCGAGGGACTAGCGTTCAAGAGACCCAGTACTTC. Translated: CASSARGTSVQETQYF.

The chain carries TRBV19 and TRBJ2-7; D not resolved. V lost 6 bases, J lost 3 bases, and 12 bases lay in between. Germline loops: CDR1 LNHDA, CDR2 SQIVND (reference sequence). CDR3 length equals 13 residues. CDR3 bases: TGTGCCAGTAGCACCGAGTTTCTCTACGAGCAGTACTTC. It translates to CASSTEFLYEQYF. Supplemented by reference TRBV19 and TRBJ2-7, the full variable domain reads DGGITQSPKYLFRKEGQNVTLSCEQNLNHDAMYWYRQDPGQGLRLIYYSQIVNDFQKGDIAEGYSVSREKKESFPLTVTSAQKNPTAFYLCASSTEFLYEQYFGPGTRLTVT.

The V gene is TRBV2, the J gene TRBJ1-5; TRBD1 matches 7 bases. The CDR3 consists of 16 residues. From germline, CDR1 is SNHLY and CDR2 FYNNEI. With 4 bases clipped from V and 4 bases from J, the junction kept 10 bases outside the gene matches. CDR3 coding DNA: TGTGCCAGCAGTGGATTCGGGACAGCCCTAAATCAGCCCCAGCATTTT. This translates into CASSGFGTALNQPQHF.

The table lists this clone with a count of one. The chain joins TRBV5-1 to TRBJ1-4, with D possibly matching TRBD1 (6 bases). The CDR3 runs 13 residues. V was shortened by 4 bases and J by 7 bases, with 11 bases between the two germline ends. CDR1 is SGHRS and CDR2 is YFSETQ in the germline V gene. The CDR3 region has the DNA TGCGCCAGCAGCACGGCAGGGGTTGAAAAACTGTTTTTT. Translating it yields CASSTAGVEKLFF.

J is TRBJ1-5 and V is TRBV10-2; tentatively, D is TRBD1 (5 bases). The CDR3 sequence is 13 residues long. Germline V lookup: CDR1 WSHSY, CDR2 SAAADI. V lost 2 bases and J lost 9, with 11 bases in between. As DNA, the CDR3 is TGCGCCAGCAGTGAGGGGGCTAGGGTGCCCCAGCATTTT. Translating gives CASSEGARVPQHF.

The rearrangement uses TRBV5-4 and TRBJ2-2; TRBD2 matches at 9 bases. Trimming at V came to 2 bases and at J to 4 bases, leaving 3 bases not matched to a gene. This CDR3 has 15 amino acids. Per germline, CDR1 SGHNT and CDR2 YYREEE (reference sequence). Here the CDR3 DNA reads TGTGCCAGCAGCTTAGCGGGAGGAAGCACCGGGGAGCTGTTTTTT. It translates to CASSLAGGSTGELFF.